This TCR beta chain was sequenced for a study of blood T cell repertoires in COVID-19. Study-level information: Samples representing acute and convalescent COVID-19 were sourced from the United States, Italy and Spain. Sample material is recorded as cDNA or gDNA derived from T cells, B-cell-depleted T cells, or PBMCs.

Per the study methods: Amplified reference gene primers provided the basis for estimating nucleated cell counts. Sequencing used immunoSEQ multiplex PCR; TCRdb keeps in-frame clones, though not all of them. That table is the source of V, J and clone size, and D and trimming were worked out from the DNA. The sample lists tens of thousands of clones; roughly nine tenths were seen once. The V and J ends lost 5 bases and 0 bases respectively, with 11 bases between them. Germline values: CDR1 GTSNPN, CDR2 SVGIG (reference sequence). The CDR3 length is 14 residues. The material sequenced was peripheral blood. This TCR derives from a woman older than 75 with acute or convalescent COVID-19. V and J are TRBV30 and TRBJ2-4, with D possibly being TRBD2 (6 bases). CDR3 DNA sequence: TGTGCCTGGGGAGCGGGTCAAGCCAAAAACATTCAGTACTTC. Its translation is CAWGAGQAKNIQYF.